This record covers a single T cell receptor (beta chain). Its antigen is currently unknown. It was with 60 Vbeta and 13 Jbeta primers that the PCR ran. Measured with immunoSEQ multiplex PCR; TCRdb has only the in-frame clones, and not every one. The sample holds 150,000 or so clones, roughly 83% seen once. V shed 0 bases and J shed 4 bases, with 5 bases lying between them. This CDR3 contains 13 residues. The germline gives CDR1 SGHNT, CDR2 YYREEE (reference sequence). The data were taken from a study of cytomegalovirus exposure and HLA in healthy donors. The study's findings and limits: In a later analysis, DRB1 alleles had the most associated TCRs; HLA-C alleles the fewest. Some TCR beta chains (more than 150 of them) were listed as cytomegalovirus-associated. In a later analysis, V- and J-gene trimming of beta chains associated with a DCLRE1C missense variant, replicated independently. Across donors, sequencing depth was assumed by presence/absence analyses to be roughly uniform.

The receptor's source is a man in his thirties or forties in good health and CMV-seronegative. This rearrangement joins TRBV5-4 to TRBJ2-1; TRBD2 is a possible D gene (5 bases). The sequenced material came from PBMCs. CDR3 sequence (DNA): TGTGCCAGCAGCTTGGGGACTTACAATGAGCAGTTCTTC. Protein product: CASSLGTYNEQFF.